Below are 25 T cell receptor beta chains sequenced from a single sample in a study of blood T cell repertoires in COVID-19. The table came from immunoSEQ multiplex PCR; TCRdb's copy has only in-frame clones and leaves some out. The sample lists some 80,000 clones, 85% occurring once. The sequenced material came from peripheral blood. The source of these receptors is a man aged 50-60 years with COVID-19, enrolled during active disease.

This chain joins TRBV5-6 and TRBJ2-7; D uncertain. V was cut by 0 bases and J by 1 base, with 8 bases left in between. The CDR3 covers 14 residues. Germline CDR1 SGHDT, CDR2 YYEEEE. CDR3 in DNA: TGTGCCAGCAGCTTGGGACATTCTTCCTACGAGCAGTACTTC. Amino acid sequence: CASSLGHSSYEQYF.

The rearrangement joins TRBV30 to TRBJ1-6, with D possibly TRBD1 on 6 matching bases. The CDR3 contains 14 residues. Trimming removed 2 bases from V and 5 bases from J, with 10 bases in between. Germline assignment: CDR1 GTSNPN and CDR2 SVGIG (reference sequence). CDR3 loop: CAWSSQGNNSPLHF. In DNA form, the CDR3 reads TGTGCCTGGAGTTCACAGGGTAATAATTCACCCCTCCACTTT.

The chain combines TRBV5-1 with TRBJ1-2, with D maybe TRBD1 (6 bases). CDR3 size: 17 residues. The germline gives CDR1 SGHRS, CDR2 YFSETQ. V lost 0 bases and J lost 4, with 19 bases in between. DNA of the CDR3: TGCGCCAGCAGCTTGGCGGACAGAGGGCTATATGTCTATGGCTACACCTTC. Translating gives CASSLADRGLYVYGYTF.

The J gene is TRBJ1-4, the V gene TRBV9, with no clear D. The germline V and J ends were trimmed by 0 bases and 5 bases, with 14 bases remaining between them. This CDR3 is 16 amino acids long. Germline V gene lookup returns CDR1 SGDLS and CDR2 YYNGEE. The CDR3 loop reads CASSVGFNSGNEKLFF. Written as DNA, the CDR3 is TGTGCCAGCAGCGTAGGATTTAACTCGGGGAATGAAAAACTGTTTTTT.

The chain is built from TRBV5-1 and TRBJ1-1; D is perhaps TRBD1 (5 bases). Germline values: CDR1 SGHRS, CDR2 YFSETQ. This CDR3 is built from 14 residues. V lost 1 base, J lost 4 bases, and 11 bases lay in between. CDR3 amino acids: CASSLMIGGTEAFF. CDR3 nucleotides: TGCGCCAGCAGCTTGATGATCGGGGGCACTGAAGCTTTCTTT.

The chain is built from TRBV5-4 and TRBJ2-5, with 9 bases aligning to TRBD2. Per germline, CDR1 SGHNT and CDR2 YYREEE (reference sequence). V dropped 4 bases and J dropped 7; count of bases not matched to a gene: 11. This CDR3 has 15 residues. The chain's CDR3 is CASSRPGLAVGTQYF. The CDR3, as DNA: TGTGCCAGCAGCCGTCCGGGACTAGCAGTCGGGACCCAGTACTTC.

V gene TRBV28 combines with J gene TRBJ2-2, with TRBD2 matching over 14 bases. The CDR3 has 17 residues. Germline V gene lookup returns CDR1 MDHEN and CDR2 SYDVKM. Unmatched junction bases numbered 10, after V lost 6 bases and J lost 7 bases. In nucleotides, the CDR3 is TGTGCCAGCAGGCCACCGGGACTAGCGGGAGTCGGCGGGGAGCTGTTTTTT. The encoded protein is CASRPPGLAGVGGELFF.

This clone was detected once. The J gene is TRBJ2-7, the V gene TRBV6-5; 9 bases map to TRBD1. The CDR3 consists of 13 residues. The V gene end was trimmed by 6 bases and the J gene end by 5 bases; junction bases not matched to a gene: 5. The germline V gene encodes CDR1 MNHEY and CDR2 SVGAGI. CDR3 amino acids: CASRRTGDDEQYF. DNA for the CDR3: TGTGCCAGCAGACGGACAGGGGACGACGAGCAGTACTTC.

The rearrangement joins TRBV6-5 to TRBJ2-7, with TRBD1 identical over 7 bases. The CDR3 length is 12 residues. J was trimmed by 7 bases and V by 7 bases; bases with no gene match: 7. Germline V gene data show CDR1 as MNHEY and CDR2 as SVGAGI. CDR3 in amino acids: CASNTGVGEQYF. The CDR3 nucleotides are TGTGCCAGCAACACAGGGGTTGGGGAGCAGTACTTC.

The chain employs TRBV19 and TRBJ2-1; D possibly corresponds to TRBD1 (5 bases). Germline assignment: CDR1 LNHDA and CDR2 SQIVND (reference sequence). This CDR3 has 16 residues. V was shortened by 3 bases and J by 8 bases, with 20 bases between the two germline ends. CDR3: CASSISGLAYGYEQFF. In DNA form, the CDR3 reads TGTGCCAGTAGTATTTCAGGGCTTGCATATGGGTATGAGCAGTTCTTC.

The rearrangement links TRBV7-2 to TRBJ2-7, with TRBD1 matching 7 bases. The CDR3 has 14 amino acids. Germline assignment: CDR1 SGHTA and CDR2 FQGNSA. Trimming cost V 1 base and J 2 bases; bases outside gene matches: 2. CDR3 region: CASSLGGQAYEQYF. The CDR3 DNA sequence: TGTGCCAGCAGCTTAGGAGGACAGGCCTACGAGCAGTACTTC.

This chain connects TRBV5-6 to TRBJ2-5; 7 bases fit TRBD2. CDR3 size: 14 residues. Germline V CDR1 and CDR2: SGHDT, YYEEEE. V was pared by 5 bases and J by 7 bases, with 11 bases of the junction left unmatched. CDR3 sequence reads: CASSSDAGGGTQYF. CDR3 DNA: TGTGCCAGCAGTTCAGACGCTGGGGGGGGGACCCAGTACTTC.

This clone was detected ten times or more. The CDR3: CASSLLGVKNTIYF. CDR3 nucleotide sequence: TGTGCCAGCAGTTTATTGGGCGTGAAAAACACCATATATTTT. The rearrangement joins TRBV28 to TRBJ1-3; D remains ambiguous. Germline V gene sequence: CDR1 MDHEN, CDR2 SYDVKM. Trimming left V 1 base short and J 6 bases short, with 10 bases between. This CDR3 region has 14 residues.

The chain recombines TRBV11-2 with TRBJ1-1, with unresolved D. Germline V CDR1 and CDR2: SGHAT, FQNNGV. The CDR3 loop spans 16 amino acids. V was clipped by 1 base and J by 1 base, with 13 bases between them. The CDR3 DNA is TGTGCCAGCAGCTTAGGATCCCAGATAACGAACACTGAAGCTTTCTTT. Residues: CASSLGSQITNTEAFF.

The chain links TRBV6-5 to TRBJ2-3; 10 bases align to TRBD1. This CDR3 is built from 16 residues. V gave up 0 bases and J gave up 4 bases; unmatched junction bases: 4. Germline V gene lookup returns CDR1 MNHEY and CDR2 SVGAGI. CDR3 in amino acids: CASSYSSGTGADTQYF. The CDR3 DNA sequence: TGTGCCAGCAGTTACTCGTCGGGGACAGGGGCAGATACGCAGTATTTT.

This clone has more than one count but fewer than ten. V is TRBV9 and J is TRBJ1-6; TRBD1 might be the D (5 bases). The germline V gene encodes CDR1 SGDLS and CDR2 YYNGEE. The CDR3 is made up of 14 amino acids. Trimming shortened V by 0 bases and J by 7 bases, and 8 bases separated the two germline ends. CDR3 residues: CASSVGGENSPLHF. The CDR3 region has the DNA TGTGCCAGCAGCGTAGGGGGGGAGAATTCACCCCTCCACTTT.

The CDR3 DNA follows: TGTGCCAGCAGCCCTGGGGACAGGACGAACACTGAAGCTTTCTTT. This gives the protein CASSPGDRTNTEAFF. V gene TRBV7-9 combines with J gene TRBJ1-1; TRBD1 matches at 8 bases. The CDR3 extends over 15 amino acids. Looked up from germline, CDR1 is SEHNR and CDR2 is FQNEAQ (reference sequence). V was clipped by 5 bases and J by 1 base; unmatched bases: 6.

This clone was seen many times. V and J are TRBV2 and TRBJ1-4; maybe TRBD1 (6 bases). The germline V gene encodes CDR1 SNHLY and CDR2 FYNNEI. There are 14 residues in the CDR3. V was pared by 4 bases and J by 7 bases, with 13 bases between. The CDR3 sequence: CASSVGQGTEKLFF. CDR3 nucleotides: TGTGCCAGCAGTGTAGGCCAGGGGACTGAAAAACTGTTTTTT. The complete variable domain, with remaining parts taken from reference TRBV2 and TRBJ1-4, reads EPEVTQTPSHQVTQMGQEVILRCVPISNHLYFYWYRQILGQKVEFLVSFYNNEISEKSEIFDDQFSVERPDGSNFTLKIRSTKLEDSAMYFCASSVGQGTEKLFFGSGTQLSVL.

This rearrangement joins TRBV30 to TRBJ2-1; 12 bases align to TRBD2. CDR3 size: 14 residues. V was pared by 2 bases and J by 5 bases, with 1 base of the junction left unmatched. Germline-derived CDR1 and CDR2 are GTSNPN and SVGIG (reference sequence). The CDR3 nucleotides are TGTGCCTGGAGTTGGACTAGCGGGGACAATGAGCAGTTCTTC. Amino acids: CAWSWTSGDNEQFF.

This clone showed up just once. CDR3 sequence reads: CASSQDDRGRREQYF. The CDR3 DNA follows: TGTGCCAGCAGCCAAGATGACAGGGGGCGCCGGGAGCAGTACTTC. V gene TRBV4-2 combines with J gene TRBJ2-7, with 10 bases matching TRBD1. The CDR3 consists of 15 residues. V lost 0 bases and J lost 7; bases outside the gene matches: 6. Germline values: CDR1 LGHNA, CDR2 YNFKEQ.

The rearrangement links TRBV27 to TRBJ2-5, with TRBD2 matching 9 bases. V lost 7 bases to trimming and J lost 5 bases; unmatched junction nucleotides: 5. CDR3 size: 13 residues. Germline loops: CDR1 MNHEY, CDR2 SMNVEV (reference sequence). The CDR3 DNA sequence: TGTGCCAGCACCCCTAGCGGGGTTGAGACCCAGTACTTC. Translation gives CASTPSGVETQYF.

This clone was seen just once. Additional DNA sequences in this sample encode the identical CDR3. The chain links TRBV6-1 to TRBJ2-7; 7 bases map to TRBD1. Germline CDR1 and CDR2: MNHNS and SASEGT. The CDR3 totals 13 residues. Trimming cost V 2 bases and J 3 bases; bases outside gene matches: 1. The CDR3 region has the DNA TGTGCCAGCAGTGAAAGGGACAGCTACGAGCAGTACTTC. This sequence encodes CASSERDSYEQYF.

As DNA, the CDR3 is TGTGCCAGCAAAGAACAGGGGGATGAGCAGTTCTTC. The encoded protein is CASKEQGDEQFF. This chain links TRBV7-8 with TRBJ2-1; TRBD1 aligns across 8 bases. Trimming took 7 bases from V and 8 from J; bases not matched to a gene: 4. The CDR3 consists of 12 residues. CDR1 and CDR2 from the germline V gene are SGHVS and FQNEAQ.

This clone has a handful of counts. This chain links TRBV19 with TRBJ1-2; 9 positions match TRBD1. Germline trimming cut 7 bases from V and 5 bases from J; bases unmatched to any gene: 14. This CDR3 is built from 16 residues. Germline V CDR1 and CDR2: LNHDA, SQIVND (reference sequence). The CDR3 coding sequence is TGTGCCAGTAAAAGAGGGGGGACAGGGATGCTGTATGGCTACACCTTC. This translates into CASKRGGTGMLYGYTF.

Only a few counts were recorded for this clone. The chain employs TRBV30 and TRBJ2-6, with 9 bases that match TRBD1. This CDR3 has 17 amino acids. V lost 0 bases, J lost 3 bases, and 6 bases stayed unmatched. Germline V gene data show CDR1 as GTSNPN and CDR2 as SVGIG (reference sequence). The CDR3 protein is CAWSVGQGSFGANVLTF. The CDR3 DNA reads as TGTGCCTGGAGTGTGGGACAGGGATCCTTTGGGGCCAACGTCCTGACTTTC. The entire variable domain, with the rest obtained from reference TRBV30 and TRBJ2-6, is as follows: SQTIHQWPATLVQPVGSPLSLECTVEGTSNPNLYWYRQAAGRGLQLLFYSVGIGQISSEVPQNLSASRPQDRQFILSSKKLLLSDSGFYLCAWSVGQGSFGANVLTFGAGSRLTVL.